Sequencing of this T cell receptor beta chain was carried out in a study of blood T cells in healthy people across ages. The overall study: For every two T cells, template switching captured about one barcoded beta molecule.

Next came a second PCR, run for about 6 to 11 cycles, which used a sample-barcoded 5' primer along with a J-beta primer mix. Researchers report that a template-switch adaptor with 12 random nucleotides tagged each cDNA molecule. TCRdb called the 5' RACE reads again in MiXCR, with one record for every CDR3 protein. Counted here are about 1.8 million distinct CDR3 sequences, about 49% occurring once; the ten biggest clones make up around 2.1%. Trimming removed 7 bases from V and 1 base from J; junction bases left unmatched: 11. This CDR3 is 16 amino acids long. CDR1 and CDR2 from the germline V gene are SGHRS and YFSETQ. Each sample used at least 6 million PBMCs.

This TCR derives from a woman aged 40 to 55 in good health. J is TRBJ1-1 and V is TRBV5-1; 9 bases match TRBD1. Sequencing was carried out using blood. DNA of the CDR3: TGCGCCAGCGCCTTTGGGACAGGGAGCCAGAACACTGAAGCTTTCTTT. Residues: CASAFGTGSQNTEAFF.